This T cell receptor beta chain was recovered during a study of CD8 T cells in ankylosing spondylitis. CDR3 length equals 14 residues. Germline CDR1 is MDHEN and CDR2 is SYDVKM. V lost 3 bases to trimming and J lost 0 bases, with 8 bases between them. In TCRdb, the 5' RACE reads were re-called with MiXCR into one record per CDR3 protein. The data contain 300,000 to 350,000 distinct CDR3 sequences, around 21% of them singletons. A single count supports this clonotype. Its antigen is undetermined. Study conclusions and caveats: Significantly higher representation of disease-linked clones was reported for matched ankylosing spondylitis synovial fluid.

This clonotype was obtained from a female donor with ankylosing spondylitis or in good health (not recorded which). The material sequenced was blood, either unsorted or a sorted T cell fraction (not recorded which). The rearrangement joins TRBV28 to TRBJ1-1; D call uncertain. CDR3 residues: CASSLRPLNTEAFF. CDR3 DNA sequence: TGTGCCAGCAGTTTGAGACCGTTGAACACTGAAGCTTTCTTT.